This TCR beta chain was recovered during a study of blood T cell repertoires in COVID-19. Study-level information: From the United States, Italy and Spain came samples of acute and convalescent COVID-19. The cDNA or gDNA used as material had been derived from T cells, B-cell-depleted T cells, or PBMCs.

Per the authors' pipeline: Estimated nucleated cell counts came from reference gene primer amplification. TCRdb keeps only in-frame clones here, not all; method: immunoSEQ multiplex PCR. The V and J calls and clone size are taken from that table; D and trimming were inferred from the DNA. The sample records roughly 140,000 clones, 90% being singletons. Germline CDR1 MNHEY, CDR2 SVGAGI. The V and J ends lost 1 base and 1 base, in that order; junction bases with no gene match: 2. The CDR3 covers 16 residues. Input material: peripheral blood. The source is a woman older than 75 with acute or convalescent COVID-19. The rearrangement links TRBV6-5 to TRBJ2-3; 10 nucleotides line up with TRBD2. Here the CDR3 reads CASSYYGTSGTDTQYF. The CDR3, as DNA: TGTGCCAGCAGTTACTATGGGACTAGCGGCACAGATACGCAGTATTTT.